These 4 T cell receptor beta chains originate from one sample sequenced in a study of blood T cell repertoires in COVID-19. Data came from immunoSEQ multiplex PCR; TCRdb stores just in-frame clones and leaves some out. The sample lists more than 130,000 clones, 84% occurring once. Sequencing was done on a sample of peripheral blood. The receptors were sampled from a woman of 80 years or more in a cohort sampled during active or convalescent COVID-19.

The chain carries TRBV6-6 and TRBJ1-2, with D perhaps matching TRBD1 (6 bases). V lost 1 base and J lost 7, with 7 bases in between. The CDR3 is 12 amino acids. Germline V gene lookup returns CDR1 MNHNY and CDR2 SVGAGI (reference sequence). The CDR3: CASSYLGGGYTF. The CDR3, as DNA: TGTGCCAGCAGTTACTTAGGGGGTGGCTACACCTTC.

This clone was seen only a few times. The CDR3: CASSTPGQNYEQYF. The CDR3 DNA reads as TGTGCCAGTTCGACTCCGGGACAGAACTACGAGCAGTACTTC. V usage is TRBV19 and J usage is TRBJ2-7, with 7 bases fitting TRBD1. Germline V gene lookup returns CDR1 LNHDA and CDR2 SQIVND (reference sequence). The CDR3 loop spans 14 amino acids. V dropped 8 bases and J dropped 3; count of bases not matched to a gene: 10.

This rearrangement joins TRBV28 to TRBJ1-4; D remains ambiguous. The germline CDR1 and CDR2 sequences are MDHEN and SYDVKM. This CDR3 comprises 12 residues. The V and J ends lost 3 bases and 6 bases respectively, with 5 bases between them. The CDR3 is CASSLRDEKLFF. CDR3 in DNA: TGTGCCAGCAGTTTGAGAGATGAAAAACTGTTTTTT.

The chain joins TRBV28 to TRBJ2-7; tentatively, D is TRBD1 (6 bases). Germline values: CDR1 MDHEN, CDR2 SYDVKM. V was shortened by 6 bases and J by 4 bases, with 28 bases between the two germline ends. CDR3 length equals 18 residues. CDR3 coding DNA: TGTGCCAGCAGCGAATGGTCGCCGACAGGACGATATGGGTACGAGCAGTACGTC. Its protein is CASSEWSPTGRYGYEQYV.